This is a list of T cell receptor beta chains from one sample in a study of blood T cell repertoires in COVID-19. Assay used: immunoSEQ multiplex PCR; TCRdb lists only in-frame clones, some missing. The sample carries about 240,000 clones, 70% to 90% recorded once. Sample: peripheral blood. These receptors originate from a woman aged 70-85 years with active or convalescent COVID-19. Both conserved end residues are part of each CDR3. D genes are given only for firm matches. Expanded clones get a size class; other rows say once, few or many, or leave the size out.

j_gene	abundance	d_gene	v_gene	CDR3nt	CDR3aa
TRBJ2-2	NA	TRBD1	TRBV27	TGTGCCAGCAGTTTTACAGGGGGCTTTGGGACCGGGGAGCTGTTTTTT	CASSFTGGFGTGELFF
TRBJ1-2	NA	TRBD1	TRBV18	TGTGCCAGCTCACCCCCGGGCGGGCAGGGGGCATTTGGCTACACCTTC	CASSPPGGQGAFGYTF
TRBJ1-6	NA	TRBD1	TRBV6-2/TRBV6-3	TGTGCCAGCAGCCAGGGGGTTTCGAGTTCACCCCTCCACTTT	CASSQGVSSSPLHF
TRBJ1-1	NA	NA	TRBV2	TGTGCCAGCAGTGACCAGGGTCGGTTCGGCACTGAAGCTTTCTTT	CASSDQGRFGTEAFF
TRBJ2-7	NA	NA	TRBV18	TGTGCCAGCTCACCAGAGAACTACGAGCAGTACTTC	CASSPENYEQYF
TRBJ1-2	NA	NA	TRBV12-5	TGTGCTAGTGGCTCCCCCTTGGCAAGTGGCTACACCTTC	CASGSPLASGYTF
TRBJ1-1	few	NA	TRBV12-3/TRBV12-4	TGTGCCAGCAGTTTTGGGGAGTTCCCTGAAGCTTTCTTT	CASSFGEFPEAFF
TRBJ1-4	few	NA	TRBV6-2/TRBV6-3	TGTGCCAGCAGCCCCGGGACGGGAGCGGTGGGAAAACTGTTTTTT	CASSPGTGAVGKLFF
TRBJ2-2	NA	TRBD1	TRBV19	TGTGCCAGTAGTATATTATGGAGGACAGGGGGCCCGAACACCGGGGAGCTGTTTTTT	CASSILWRTGGPNTGELFF
TRBJ1-1	NA	NA	TRBV11-2	TGTGCCAGCAGCATACAGATGCCTGAAGCTTTCTTT	CASSIQMPEAFF
TRBJ1-3	NA	NA	TRBV19	TGTGCCAGTAGTATGGGTGCGGGTTCTGGAAACACCATATATTTT	CASSMGAGSGNTIYF
TRBJ1-1	NA	TRBD1	TRBV12-5	TGTGCTAGTGGTTCTCCGACAGGGGGCGGTGGCACTGAAGCTTTCTTT	CASGSPTGGGGTEAFF
TRBJ2-2	NA	NA	TRBV5-1	TGCGCCAGCAGCTTGGATGGGGGCCCCGGGGAGCTGTTTTTT	CASSLDGGPGELFF
TRBJ2-7	few	TRBD1	TRBV7-9	TGTGCCAGCAGCACAGGGGGAGGCGAGCAGTACTTC	CASSTGGGEQYF
TRBJ2-3	NA	NA	TRBV28	TGTGCCAGCGATTCGACAAACACAGATACGCAGTATTTT	CASDSTNTDTQYF
TRBJ2-7	NA	TRBD1	TRBV6-2/TRBV6-3	TGTGCCAGCAGCCTCTCCGGGACAGGGGAGCAGTACTTC	CASSLSGTGEQYF
TRBJ1-1	NA	NA	TRBV11-2	TGTGCCAGCAGCTTTCAGATGAACACTGAAGCTTTCTTT	CASSFQMNTEAFF
TRBJ2-1	NA	TRBD1	TRBV13	TGTGCCAGCAGCCTTGAGACAGGGGATGGCGAGCAGTTCTTC	CASSLETGDGEQFF
TRBJ1-2	NA	NA	TRBV11-2	TGTGCCAGCAGCCCACAGGGATACTATGGCTACACCTTC	CASSPQGYYGYTF
TRBJ1-1	NA	NA	TRBV6-6	TGTGCCAGCTGCGGGGGGATGTTGAGTACTGAAGCTTTCTTT	CASCGGMLSTEAFF
TRBJ1-6	NA	TRBD1	TRBV5-1	TGCGCCAGCCGAGGGACAGGGGGCAACTATAATTCACCCCTCCACTTT	CASRGTGGNYNSPLHF
TRBJ1-5	NA	NA	TRBV19	TGTGCCAGTAGTATAGACGCTAGCTATAGCAATCAGCCCCAGCATTTT	CASSIDASYSNQPQHF
TRBJ1-2	NA	TRBD1	TRBV27	TGTGCCAGCAGTTTTAGTAGGGACAGGGACGGCTACACCTTC	CASSFSRDRDGYTF
TRBJ1-1	NA	NA	TRBV20-1	TGCAGTGCTGGGAGGGGAGGTGAAGCTTTCTTT	CSAGRGGEAFF
TRBJ1-5	NA	TRBD1	TRBV19	TGTGCCAGTAGCAATCAGGGGGTGGATCAGCCCCAGCATTTT	CASSNQGVDQPQHF
TRBJ1-6	NA	NA	TRBV5-1	TGCGCCAGCAGCCCCGGAGAACGGGGTAATTCACCCCTCCACTTT	CASSPGERGNSPLHF